The source of this T cell receptor (beta chain) is a study of Tregs in tolerant kidney transplant recipients. Mixed chimerism was transient after nonmyeloablative marrow transplants from related graft donors. The germline V gene encodes CDR1 GTSNPN and CDR2 SVGIG (reference sequence). Trimming removed 4 bases from V and 7 bases from J, with 15 bases in between. The CDR3 runs to 13 residues. Libraries were prepared by immunoSEQ multiplex PCR; TCRdb keeps only in-frame clonotypes and omits some of them. The table lists about 50,000 clones, 89% of them singletons, with around 16% in the top ten. The clonotype comes from a human patient who received a combined kidney and bone marrow transplant. The graft donor may account for some of the T cells. The source material was CD8+ T cells from blood (PBMCs), sampled 12 months after the transplant. V usage is TRBV30 and J usage is TRBJ2-3; possibly TRBD2 for D (5 bases). For the CDR3, the DNA is TGTGCCTGGATGCTTAGCGCGCGGTATACGCAGTATTTT. Residues: CAWMLSARYTQYF.